This T cell receptor beta chain is drawn from a study of blood T cell repertoires in COVID-19. At the level of the study: Sources were T cells, B-cell-depleted T cells, or PBMCs; the material itself was cDNA or gDNA.

The protocol was immunoSEQ multiplex PCR, while the TCRdb copy is restricted to in-frame clones and leaves out a portion. Among nearly 95,000 clones listed, approximately 80% were seen once. This clone was counted once. This TCR came from a human donor in a cohort sampled during active COVID-19. Input material: peripheral blood.

The CDR3 sequence is CASSHEEEYNEQFF. CDR3 nucleotides: TGTGCCAGCAGCCACGAGGAGGAATACAATGAGCAGTTCTTC. The V call is TRBV6-5, the J call TRBJ2-1; maybe TRBD2 (5 bases). This CDR3 spans 14 amino acids. Germline V gene data show CDR1 as MNHEY and CDR2 as SVGAGI. V was trimmed by 6 bases and J by 4 bases, leaving 13 bases between them.